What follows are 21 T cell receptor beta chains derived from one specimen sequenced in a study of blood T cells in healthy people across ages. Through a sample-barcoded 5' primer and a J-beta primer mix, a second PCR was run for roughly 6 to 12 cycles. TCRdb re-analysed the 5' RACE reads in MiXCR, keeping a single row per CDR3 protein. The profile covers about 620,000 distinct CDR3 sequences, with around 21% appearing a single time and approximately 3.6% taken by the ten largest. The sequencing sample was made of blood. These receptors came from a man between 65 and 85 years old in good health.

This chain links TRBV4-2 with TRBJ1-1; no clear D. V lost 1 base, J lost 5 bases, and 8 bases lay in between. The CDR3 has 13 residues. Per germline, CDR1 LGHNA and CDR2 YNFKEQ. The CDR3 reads CASSQGPWTEAFF. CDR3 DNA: TGTGCCAGCAGCCAAGGTCCTTGGACTGAAGCTTTCTTT.

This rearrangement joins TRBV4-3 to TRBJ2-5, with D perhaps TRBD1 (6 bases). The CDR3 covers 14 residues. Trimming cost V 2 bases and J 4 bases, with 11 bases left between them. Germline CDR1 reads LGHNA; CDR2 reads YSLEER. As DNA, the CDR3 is TGCGCCAGCAGCCAATCCTCAGGGGTAGAGACCCAGTACTTC. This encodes CASSQSSGVETQYF.

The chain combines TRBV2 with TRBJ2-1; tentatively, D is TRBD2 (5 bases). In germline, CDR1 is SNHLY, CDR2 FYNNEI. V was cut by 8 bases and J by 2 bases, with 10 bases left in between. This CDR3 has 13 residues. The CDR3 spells CASRGSPYNEQFF. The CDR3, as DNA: TGTGCCAGCCGGGGAAGCCCCTACAATGAGCAGTTCTTC.

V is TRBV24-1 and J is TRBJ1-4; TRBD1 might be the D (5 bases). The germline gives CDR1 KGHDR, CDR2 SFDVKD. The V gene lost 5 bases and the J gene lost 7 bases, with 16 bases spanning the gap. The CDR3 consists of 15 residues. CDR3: CATSAGGGAGEKLFF. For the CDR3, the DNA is TGTGCCACCAGTGCCGGGGGAGGAGCGGGTGAAAAACTGTTTTTT.

This CDR3 is CAISELEEAGTDTQYF. The DNA for the CDR3 is TGTGCCATCAGTGAGCTAGAGGAAGCGGGCACAGATACGCAGTATTTT. The J gene is TRBJ2-3, the V gene TRBV10-3; D is possibly TRBD2 (5 bases). Germline V gene sequence: CDR1 ENHRY, CDR2 SYGVKD. The CDR3 consists of 16 residues. V shed 2 bases and J shed 1 base, with 13 bases lying between them.

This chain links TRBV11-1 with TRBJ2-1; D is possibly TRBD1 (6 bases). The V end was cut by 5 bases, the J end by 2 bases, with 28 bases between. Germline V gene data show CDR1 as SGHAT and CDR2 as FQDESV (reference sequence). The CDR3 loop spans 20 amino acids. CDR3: CASSPLPPQGQQLPYNEQFF. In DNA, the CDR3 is TGTGCCAGCAGCCCCCTTCCCCCTCAGGGGCAACAACTCCCCTACAATGAGCAGTTCTTC. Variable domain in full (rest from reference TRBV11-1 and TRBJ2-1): EAEVAQSPRYKITEKSQAVAFWCDPISGHATLYWYRQILGQGPELLVQFQDESVVDDSQLPKDRFSAERLKGVDSTLKIQPAELGDSAMYLCASSPLPPQGQQLPYNEQFFGPGTRLTVL.

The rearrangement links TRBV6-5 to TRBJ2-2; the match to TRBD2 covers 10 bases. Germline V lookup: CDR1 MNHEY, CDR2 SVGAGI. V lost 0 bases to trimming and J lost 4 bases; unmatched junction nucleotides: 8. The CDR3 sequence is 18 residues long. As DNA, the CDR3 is TGTGCCAGCAGTTACTCCCCGGGAGCGGGAGGGCCCACCGGGGAGCTGTTTTTT. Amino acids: CASSYSPGAGGPTGELFF.

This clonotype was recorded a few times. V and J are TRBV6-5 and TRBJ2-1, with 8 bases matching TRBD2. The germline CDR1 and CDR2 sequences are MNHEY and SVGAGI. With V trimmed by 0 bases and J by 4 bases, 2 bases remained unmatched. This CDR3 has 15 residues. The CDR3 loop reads CASSYSRGGYNEQFF. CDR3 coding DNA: TGTGCCAGCAGTTACTCACGGGGGGGATACAATGAGCAGTTCTTC.

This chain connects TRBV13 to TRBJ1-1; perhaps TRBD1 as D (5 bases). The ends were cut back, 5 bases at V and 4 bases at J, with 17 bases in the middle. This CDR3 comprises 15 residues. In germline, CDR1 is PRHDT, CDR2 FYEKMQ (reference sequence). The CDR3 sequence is CASSARQRWSTEAFF. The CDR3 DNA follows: TGTGCCAGCAGCGCCAGACAGAGGTGGAGCACTGAAGCTTTCTTT.

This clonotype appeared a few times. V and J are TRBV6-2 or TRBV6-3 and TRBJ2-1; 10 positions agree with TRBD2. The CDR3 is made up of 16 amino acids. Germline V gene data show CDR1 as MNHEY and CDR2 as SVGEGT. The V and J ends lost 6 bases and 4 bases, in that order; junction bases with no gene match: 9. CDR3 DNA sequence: TGTGCCAGCAGCCCCCCCGGACTAGCGGTGTACAATGAGCAGTTCTTC. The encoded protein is CASSPPGLAVYNEQFF.

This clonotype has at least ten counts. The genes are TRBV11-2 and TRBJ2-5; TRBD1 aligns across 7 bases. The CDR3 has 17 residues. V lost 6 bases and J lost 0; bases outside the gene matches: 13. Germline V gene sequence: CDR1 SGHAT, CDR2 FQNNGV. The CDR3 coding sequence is TGTGCCAGCAGGGCTTTCGGCACGGGACAGTACCAAGAGACCCAGTACTTC. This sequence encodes CASRAFGTGQYQETQYF.

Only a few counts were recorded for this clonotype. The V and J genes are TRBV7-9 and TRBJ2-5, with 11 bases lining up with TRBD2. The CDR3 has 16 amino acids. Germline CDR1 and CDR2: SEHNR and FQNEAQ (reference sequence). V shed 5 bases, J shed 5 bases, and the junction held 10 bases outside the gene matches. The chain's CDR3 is CASSGRLAGKSETQYF. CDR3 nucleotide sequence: TGTGCCAGCAGCGGACGACTAGCGGGAAAGAGCGAGACCCAGTACTTC.

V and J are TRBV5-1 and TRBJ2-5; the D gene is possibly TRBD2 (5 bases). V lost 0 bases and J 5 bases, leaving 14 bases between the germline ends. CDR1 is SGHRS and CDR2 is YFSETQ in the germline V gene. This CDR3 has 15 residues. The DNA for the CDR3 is TGCGCCAGCAGCTTGGGCCAACCGGGCGGGGAGACCCAGTACTTC. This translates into CASSLGQPGGETQYF.

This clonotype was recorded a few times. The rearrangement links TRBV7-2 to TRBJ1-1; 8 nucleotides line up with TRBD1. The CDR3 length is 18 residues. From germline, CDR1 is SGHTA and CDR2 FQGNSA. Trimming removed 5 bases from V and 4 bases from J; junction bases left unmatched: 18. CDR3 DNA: TGTGCCAGCAGCCCCAGCCTTAGGGCAGGGGGCAGGGGCACTGAAGCTTTCTTT. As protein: CASSPSLRAGGRGTEAFF.

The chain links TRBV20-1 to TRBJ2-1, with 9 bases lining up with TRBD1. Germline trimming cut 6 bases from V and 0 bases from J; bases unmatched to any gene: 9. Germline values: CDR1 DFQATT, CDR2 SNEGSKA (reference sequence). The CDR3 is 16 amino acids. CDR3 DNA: TGCAGTGCCTGGGGCCCGGACAGGGGCTCCTACAATGAGCAGTTCTTC. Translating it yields CSAWGPDRGSYNEQFF.

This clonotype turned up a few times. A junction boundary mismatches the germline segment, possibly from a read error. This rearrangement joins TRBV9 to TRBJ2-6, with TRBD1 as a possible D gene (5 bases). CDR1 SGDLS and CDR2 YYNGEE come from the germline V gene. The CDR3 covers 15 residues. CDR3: CASSVEAPGANVLIF. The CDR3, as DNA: TGTGCCAGCAGCGTAGAGGCACCTGGGGCCAACGTCCTGATTTTC. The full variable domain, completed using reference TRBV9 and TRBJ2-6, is DSGVTQTPKHLITATGQRVTLRCSPRSGDLSVYWYQQSLDQGLQFLIQYYNGEERAKGNILERFSAQQFPDLHSELNLSSLELGDSALYFCASSVEAPGANVLIFGAGSRLTVL.

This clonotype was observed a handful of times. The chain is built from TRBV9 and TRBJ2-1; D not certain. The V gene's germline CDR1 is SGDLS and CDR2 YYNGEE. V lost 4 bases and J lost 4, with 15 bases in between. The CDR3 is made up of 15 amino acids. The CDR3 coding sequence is TGTGCCAGCAGCCCCCGACCAACTCCTTACAATGAGCAGTTCTTC. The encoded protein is CASSPRPTPYNEQFF.

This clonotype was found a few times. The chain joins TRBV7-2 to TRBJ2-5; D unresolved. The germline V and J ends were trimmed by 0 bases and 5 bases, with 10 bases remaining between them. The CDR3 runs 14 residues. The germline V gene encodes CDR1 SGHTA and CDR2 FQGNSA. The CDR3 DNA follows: TGTGCCAGCAGCTTAGCGGGAAGCACGGAGACCCAGTACTTC. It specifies CASSLAGSTETQYF.

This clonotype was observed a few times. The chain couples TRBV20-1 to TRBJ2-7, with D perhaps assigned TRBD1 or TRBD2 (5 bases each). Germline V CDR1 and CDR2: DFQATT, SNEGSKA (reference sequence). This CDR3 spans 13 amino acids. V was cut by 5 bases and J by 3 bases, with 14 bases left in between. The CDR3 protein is CSAPAVRGYEQYF. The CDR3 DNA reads TGCAGTGCTCCAGCGGTGAGGGGCTACGAGCAGTACTTC.

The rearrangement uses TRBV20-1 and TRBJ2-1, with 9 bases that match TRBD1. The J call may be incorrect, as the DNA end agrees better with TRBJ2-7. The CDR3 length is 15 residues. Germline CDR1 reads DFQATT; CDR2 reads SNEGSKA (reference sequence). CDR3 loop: CSATATGGQGYEQYF. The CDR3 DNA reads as TGCAGTGCTACAGCAACCGGGGGACAGGGCTACGAGCAGTACTTC.

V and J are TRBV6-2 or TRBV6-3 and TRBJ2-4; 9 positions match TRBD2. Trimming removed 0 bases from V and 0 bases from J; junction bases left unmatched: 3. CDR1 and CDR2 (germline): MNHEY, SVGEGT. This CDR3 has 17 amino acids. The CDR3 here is CASSYSPSGVAKNIQYF. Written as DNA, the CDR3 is TGTGCCAGCAGTTACTCCCCTAGCGGGGTAGCCAAAAACATTCAGTACTTC.